The 18 T cell receptor beta chains listed next were all sequenced from one sample in a study of memory CD8 T cells in hepatitis C reinfection. Only in-frame clones appear in the TCRdb table, and some are missing; sequencing was by immunoSEQ multiplex PCR. The sample records just over 45,000 clones, 75% to 90% being singletons. Time point of the sample: late/post reinfection, 12 to 24 weeks after detection. The sorted cells went straight to TCR sequencing with no prior in vitro expansion. Sequencing was carried out using naive CD8+ T cells sorted from blood. The source of these receptors is a man aged 18 to 29 with hepatitis C virus infection.

The CDR3 reads CASSSPPAGDMNEQYF. The CDR3 bases are TGCGCCAGCAGCTCCCCCCCAGCGGGAGACATGAACGAGCAGTACTTC. This chain uses TRBV5-1 with TRBJ2-7, with 8 bases lining up with TRBD2. With 3 bases clipped from V and 5 bases from J, the junction kept 13 bases outside the gene matches. Germline-derived CDR1 and CDR2 are SGHRS and YFSETQ. The CDR3 totals 16 residues.

The chain has TRBV6-5 and TRBJ1-2; possible D gene TRBD1, 6 bases. Germline-derived CDR1 and CDR2 are MNHEY and SVGAGI. The CDR3 runs to 15 residues. V was shortened by 6 bases and J by 0 bases, with 14 bases between the two germline ends. The CDR3 loop reads CASSTHWTANYGYTF. The CDR3 DNA reads TGTGCCAGCAGCACCCATTGGACAGCTAACTATGGCTACACCTTC.

The CDR3 sequence: CASSKTGTGEINSPLHF. DNA for the CDR3: TGCGCCAGCAGTAAAACCGGGACAGGGGAAATTAATTCACCCCTCCACTTT. The V and J genes are TRBV5-1 and TRBJ1-6; 10 nucleotides align to TRBD1. V lost 5 bases, J lost 6 bases, and 11 bases stayed unmatched. Germline values: CDR1 SGHRS, CDR2 YFSETQ. The CDR3 consists of 17 residues.

The chain joins TRBV30 to TRBJ2-2; 7 positions agree with TRBD1. CDR1 is GTSNPN, CDR2 SVGIG, per germline (reference sequence). This CDR3 has 14 residues. V was pared by 0 bases and J by 5 bases, with 3 bases of the junction left unmatched. In DNA, the CDR3 is TGTGCCTGGAGTGTCACAGGGGATACCGGGGAGCTGTTTTTT. This translates into CAWSVTGDTGELFF.

This clone was detected once. The chain is built from TRBV7-9 and TRBJ2-1, with a possible D match to TRBD2 (6 bases). Germline lookup yields CDR1 SEHNR and CDR2 FQNEAQ (reference sequence). This CDR3 is built from 16 residues. The V end lost 5 bases, the J end lost 6 bases, and 20 bases lay between the germline ends. The CDR3 protein is CASSTPEGSAGNEQFF. The CDR3 DNA reads TGTGCCAGCAGCACCCCGGAGGGTTCGGCAGGCAATGAGCAGTTCTTC.

The chain couples TRBV6-1 to TRBJ2-3; no clear D. V lost 6 bases, J lost 6 bases, and 7 bases lay in between. Germline CDR1 reads MNHNS; CDR2 reads SASEGT. The CDR3 consists of 11 residues. The CDR3 sequence is CASSPGDTQYF. The CDR3 nucleotides read TGTGCCAGCAGCCCCGGGGATACGCAGTATTTT.

A single count supports this clone. The same CDR3 arises from other DNA sequences in this sample as well. J is TRBJ2-7 and V is TRBV9; a possible D gene is TRBD2 (6 bases). CDR1 is SGDLS, CDR2 YYNGEE, per germline. Trimming pared 2 bases from V and 2 bases from J, leaving 11 bases between. The CDR3 is made up of 14 amino acids. The DNA of the CDR3 is TGTGCCAGCAGCGTCGGGACTGGCCCCTACGAGCAGTACTTC. It is translated as CASSVGTGPYEQYF.

V is TRBV19 and J is TRBJ2-2; weak D call: TRBD1 (6 bases). Germline loops: CDR1 LNHDA, CDR2 SQIVND (reference sequence). The CDR3 sequence is 16 residues long. Trimming shortened V by 3 bases and J by 5 bases, and 16 bases separated the two germline ends. The CDR3 loop is CASSIAPQGWTGELFF. The CDR3, as DNA: TGTGCCAGTAGTATCGCACCTCAGGGGTGGACCGGGGAGCTGTTTTTT.

The chain employs TRBV4-1 and TRBJ1-4, with D possibly TRBD1 on 5 matching bases. The CDR3 consists of 15 residues. Trimming stripped 1 base from V and 5 bases from J, with 11 bases between. Looked up from germline, CDR1 is MGHRA and CDR2 is YSYEKL. In nucleotides, the CDR3 is TGCGCCAGCAGCCAAGCTCAAAGGGGAAATGAAAAACTGTTTTTT. Translating it yields CASSQAQRGNEKLFF.

J is TRBJ2-7 and V is TRBV5-3; TRBD2 might be the D (5 bases). TRBV5-3 is reported as an ORF; its role is uncertain. The length of the CDR3 is 14 residues. V was trimmed by 6 bases and J by 3 bases, leaving 16 bases between them. CDR3 sequence reads: CARIRPRRVYEQYV. CDR3 DNA sequence: TGTGCCAGAATCCGACCACGGCGGGTCTACGAGCAGTACGTC.

The chain uses TRBV5-1 and TRBJ2-5, with TRBD2 matching over 9 bases. The CDR3 runs to 15 residues. CDR1 is SGHRS, CDR2 YFSETQ, per germline. With V trimmed by 2 bases and J by 2 bases, 4 bases remained unmatched. This CDR3 reads CASSFVAGVQETQYF. In DNA form, the CDR3 reads TGCGCCAGCAGCTTTGTAGCGGGAGTTCAAGAGACCCAGTACTTC.

This clone is a singleton in its sample. The CDR3, as DNA: TGTGCCAGCAGTTTGCTAGCGGGGGGGGAGACCCAGTACTTC. This translates into CASSLLAGGETQYF. This chain uses TRBV27 with TRBJ2-5; 12 bases are a match to TRBD2. The CDR3 has 14 residues. The J segment lost 5 bases and the V segment lost 3 bases, leaving 1 base of the junction unmatched. In germline, CDR1 is MNHEY, CDR2 SMNVEV (reference sequence).

V is TRBV29-1 and J is TRBJ2-5, with 7 bases fitting TRBD2. Germline values: CDR1 SQVTM, CDR2 ANQGSEA. The CDR3 is 16 amino acids. Losses at the gene ends were 0 bases for V and 5 bases for J; bases not matched to a gene: 12. The CDR3 sequence: CSVEDPGAGPGETQYF. The DNA of the CDR3 is TGCAGCGTTGAAGATCCGGGAGCGGGACCCGGGGAGACCCAGTACTTC.

DNA of the CDR3: TGTGCCAGCAGCCCACACAGGGGCCCATCAGAGACCCAGTACTTC. Its protein product is CASSPHRGPSETQYF. The chain recombines TRBV7-8 with TRBJ2-5; 7 bases fit TRBD1. The CDR3 is 15 amino acids. Germline CDR1 SGHVS, CDR2 FQNEAQ. V lost 5 bases and J lost 4; bases outside the gene matches: 10.

J is TRBJ2-7 and V is TRBV15; 9 bases agree with TRBD2. Looked up from germline, CDR1 is LNHNV and CDR2 is YYDKDF (reference sequence). With V trimmed by 5 bases and J by 4 bases, 6 bases remained unmatched. The length of the CDR3 is 14 residues. CDR3 bases: TGTGCCACCAGCGGGGGTAGCGGGAGTTACGAGCAGTACTTC. Its translation is CATSGGSGSYEQYF.

V is TRBV2 and J is TRBJ2-5, with D possibly being TRBD1 (6 bases). Germline-derived CDR1 and CDR2 are SNHLY and FYNNEI. The CDR3 consists of 15 residues. The V end lost 5 bases, the J end lost 2 bases, and 15 bases lay between the germline ends. CDR3 region: CASSSPQGEQETQYF. Here the CDR3 DNA reads TGTGCCAGCAGTTCCCCACAGGGTGAGCAAGAGACCCAGTACTTC.

The rearrangement uses TRBV27 and TRBJ1-2, with 9 bases aligning to TRBD1. The CDR3 spans 14 residues. The V gene end was trimmed by 4 bases and the J gene end by 8 bases; junction bases not matched to a gene: 8. The germline V gene encodes CDR1 MNHEY and CDR2 SMNVEV (reference sequence). CDR3 bases: TGTGCCAGCAGTTGGGGACAGGGTGTAGGAGGCTACACCTTC. It is translated as CASSWGQGVGGYTF.

The chain combines TRBV7-9 with TRBJ2-1; D is unresolved. The V gene lost 3 bases and the J gene lost 10 bases, with 13 bases spanning the gap. CDR3 size: 13 residues. CDR1 SEHNR and CDR2 FQNEAQ come from the germline V gene (reference sequence). CDR3 bases: TGTGCCAGCAGCTTGGAGCGTCTTGACGAGCAGTTCTTC. Protein: CASSLERLDEQFF.